This T cell receptor beta chain was retrieved from a study of blood T cell repertoires in COVID-19. Turning to the study itself: The United States, Italy and Spain were the sources of the acute and convalescent COVID-19 samples. Sources were T cells, B-cell-depleted T cells, or PBMCs; the material itself was cDNA or gDNA.

This CDR3 contains 17 residues. With 4 bases removed from V and 5 bases from J, the gap between germline ends came to 22 bases. From germline, CDR1 is LNHDA and CDR2 SQIVND (reference sequence). Using immunoSEQ multiplex PCR, the repertoire was profiled, and TCRdb retains in-frame clones only, with some absent. This table has around 290,000 clones, about 86% appearing once. The chain recombines TRBV19 with TRBJ2-3; possible D gene TRBD2, 7 bases. This TCR was recovered from a woman aged 70-85 years with COVID-19, enrolled during active disease. Sequencing input: peripheral blood. CDR3: CASSTSALAGAGDTQYF. The CDR3 DNA is TGTGCCAGTAGTACCTCTGCCCTCGCGGGGGCGGGAGATACGCAGTATTTT.